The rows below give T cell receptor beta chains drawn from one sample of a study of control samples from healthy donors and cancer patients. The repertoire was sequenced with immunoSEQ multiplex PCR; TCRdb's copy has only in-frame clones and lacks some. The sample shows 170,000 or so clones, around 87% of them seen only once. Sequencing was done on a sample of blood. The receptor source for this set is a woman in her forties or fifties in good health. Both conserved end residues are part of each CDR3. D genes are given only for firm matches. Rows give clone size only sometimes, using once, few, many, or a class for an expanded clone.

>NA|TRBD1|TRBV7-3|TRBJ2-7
TGTGCCAGCAGCTCCCACAGGGGTCGAGGGGAGCAGTACTTC
CASSSHRGRGEQYF
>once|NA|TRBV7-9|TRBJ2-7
TGTGCCAGCAGCCGTAGACTAGGTATCAGTGCATCCGGTTCCTACGAGCAGTACTTC
CASSRRLGISASGSYEQYF
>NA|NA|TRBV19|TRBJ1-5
TGTGCCAGTAGTATAGGGAGGCACTTGAGCAATCAGCCCCAGCATTTT
CASSIGRHLSNQPQHF
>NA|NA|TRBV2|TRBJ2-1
TGTGCCAGCAAATCTACATCCTGGGCGGAAGATGAGCAGTTCTTC
CASKSTSWAEDEQFF
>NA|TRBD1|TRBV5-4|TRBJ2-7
TGTGCCAGCAGCTTCGACAGGGGCAACGAGCAGTACTTC
CASSFDRGNEQYF
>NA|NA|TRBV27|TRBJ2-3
TGTGCCAGCAGTTTTCCGGGGGATACGCAGTATTTT
CASSFPGDTQYF
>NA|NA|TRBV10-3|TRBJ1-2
TGTGCCATCCCCGGGTTCATCCATGGCTACACCTTC
CAIPGFIHGYTF
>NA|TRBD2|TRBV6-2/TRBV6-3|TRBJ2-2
TGTGCCAGCAGTTACGGCGGACTAGCGGGGAACACCGGGGAGCTGTTTTTT
CASSYGGLAGNTGELFF
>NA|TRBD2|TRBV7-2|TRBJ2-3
TGTGCCAGCAGCTTAGAGGGACTAGCGGGAGGTCGGACGCAGTATTTT
CASSLEGLAGGRTQYF
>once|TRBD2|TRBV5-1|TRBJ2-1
TGCGCCAGCAGTAGGACTAGCGGGGCCAATGAGCAGTTCTTC
CASSRTSGANEQFF
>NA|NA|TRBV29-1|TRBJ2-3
TGCAGCGTTGAGCCTGGTCGCGCAGATACGCAGTATTTT
CSVEPGRADTQYF
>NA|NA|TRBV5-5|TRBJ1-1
TGTGCCAGCAGCTTAGGGCGGAGGGGGACTGAAGCTTTCTTT
CASSLGRRGTEAFF
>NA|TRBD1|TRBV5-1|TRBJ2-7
TGCGCCAGCAGCGCGGTGGGGGGACAGGGGAAGGACGAGCAGTACTTC
CASSAVGGQGKDEQYF
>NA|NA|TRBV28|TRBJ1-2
TGTGCCAGCAGTTTGCTTGCGCAGGGCGATGGCTACACCTTC
CASSLLAQGDGYTF
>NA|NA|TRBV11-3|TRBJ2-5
TGTGCCAGCAGCCAGAATCTCGGGGAGACCCAGTACTTC
CASSQNLGETQYF
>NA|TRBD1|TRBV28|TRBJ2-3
TGTGCCAGCAGGACAGGGGGCGCAGGATCTACAGATACGCAGTATTTT
CASRTGGAGSTDTQYF
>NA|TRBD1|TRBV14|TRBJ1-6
TGTGCCAGCAGTCGACAGGGGGGTTACTATAATTCACCCCTCCACTTT
CASSRQGGYYNSPLHF
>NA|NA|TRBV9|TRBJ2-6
TGTGCCAGCAGCGCGAAATCCTCTGGGGCCAACGTCCTGACTTTC
CASSAKSSGANVLTF
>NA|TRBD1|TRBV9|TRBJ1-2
TGTGCCAGCAGCCCCCGTTCCCCCGACAGGGGGCATATGGGCTACACCTTC
CASSPRSPDRGHMGYTF
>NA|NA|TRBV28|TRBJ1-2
TGTGCCAGCAGTTCACAGGGAGACTATGGCTACACCTTC
CASSSQGDYGYTF
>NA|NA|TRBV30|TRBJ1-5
TGTGCCTGGAGTGTCTTCCCGTCAGGGATTCGAAGTTCAGTTCAGCCCCAGCATTTT
CAWSVFPSGIRSSVQPQHF
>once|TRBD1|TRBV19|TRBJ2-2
TGTGCCAGTAGCACAGGGGGCGACACCGGGGAGCTGTTTTTT
CASSTGGDTGELFF
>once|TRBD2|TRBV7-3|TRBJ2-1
TGTGCCAGCAGCTTAACCCGATCAGCGGGAGTCGGCAATGAGCAGTTCTTC
CASSLTRSAGVGNEQFF
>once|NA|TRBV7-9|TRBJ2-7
TGTGCCAGCAGCTTAGCCCGCGACAGTTACGAGCAGTACTTC
CASSLARDSYEQYF
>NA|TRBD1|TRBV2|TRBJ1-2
TGTGCCAGCAGGGAAGGACAGGCCGTTAACTATGGCTACACCTTC
CASREGQAVNYGYTF
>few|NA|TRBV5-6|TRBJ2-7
TGTGCCAGCAGCTCGCGTCTTATCTACGAGCAGTACTTC
CASSSRLIYEQYF
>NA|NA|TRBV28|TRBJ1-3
TGTGCCAGCAGTTTGTGGCCCACGGGAAACACCATATATTTT
CASSLWPTGNTIYF
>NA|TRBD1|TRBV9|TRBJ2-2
TGTGCCAGCAGCGTAGGGACAGGGTACGGGGAGCTGTTTTTT
CASSVGTGYGELFF
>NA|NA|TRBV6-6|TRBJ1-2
TGTGCCAGCAGTTACCGCAACACCGCCGTATATGGCTACACCTTC
CASSYRNTAVYGYTF
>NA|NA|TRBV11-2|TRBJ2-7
TGTGCCAGCAGCCGCCTCCGGGACGAGCAGTACTTC
CASSRLRDEQYF
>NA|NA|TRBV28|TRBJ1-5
TGTGCCACCATAGGACGGCATAGCAATCAGCCCCAGCATTTT
CATIGRHSNQPQHF
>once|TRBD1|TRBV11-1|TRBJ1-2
TGTGCCAGCAGCTTACGGGCAGGGGGCATCTATGGCTACACCTTC
CASSLRAGGIYGYTF
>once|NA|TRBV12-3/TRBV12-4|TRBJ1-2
TGTGCCAGCAGTTTCGCGGGGGATGGCTACACCTTC
CASSFAGDGYTF
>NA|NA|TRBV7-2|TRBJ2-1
TGTGCCAGCAGCTTAGAGGATTCCTCCTACAATGAGCAGTTCTTC
CASSLEDSSYNEQFF
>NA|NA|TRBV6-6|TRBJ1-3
TGTGCCAGCAGTCAACAGAACTCTGGAAACACCATATATTTT
CASSQQNSGNTIYF
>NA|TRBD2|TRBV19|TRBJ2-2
TGTGCCAGTAGTCAGACTAGCGGGAGGGGTATCGGGGAGCTGTTTTTT
CASSQTSGRGIGELFF
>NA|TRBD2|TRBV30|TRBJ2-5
TGTGCCTGCCTGGGACTAGCGGTCCAAGAGACCCAGTACTTC
CACLGLAVQETQYF
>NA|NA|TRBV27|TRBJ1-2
TGTGCCAGCAGTTTAGCCCCCGCCTATGGCTACACCTTC
CASSLAPAYGYTF
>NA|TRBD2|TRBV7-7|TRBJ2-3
TGTGCTAGCAGCTCAGGACTAGCGGGCACAGATACGCAGTATTTT
CASSSGLAGTDTQYF
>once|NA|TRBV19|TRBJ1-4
TGTGCCAGACTACCACCATATCTGCCCCAGGCAACTAATGAAAAACTGTTTTTT
CARLPPYLPQATNEKLFF
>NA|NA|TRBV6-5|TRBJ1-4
TGTGCCACCACGCGTGTGGGGGGAAATGAAAAACTGTTTTTT
CATTRVGGNEKLFF
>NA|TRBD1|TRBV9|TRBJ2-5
TGTGCCAGCAGCTTAGACAGGGGGCGGGAGACCCAGTACTTC
CASSLDRGRETQYF
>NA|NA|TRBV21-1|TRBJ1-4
TGTGCCAGCAGCGCTGACAGGGGGCCGGAATGGGGACTGTTTTTT
CASSADRGPEWGLFF
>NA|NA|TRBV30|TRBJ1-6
TGTGCCTGGGGGGGGTACAGTAATTCACCCCTCCACTTT
CAWGGYSNSPLHF
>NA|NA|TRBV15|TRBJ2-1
TGTGCCACCAGCAGAGATATACAGGGATTGGGGTATGAGCAGTTCTTC
CATSRDIQGLGYEQFF
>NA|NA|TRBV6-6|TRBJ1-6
TGTGCCAGCAGTTATCGGCGGATAAATTCACCCCTCCACTTT
CASSYRRINSPLHF
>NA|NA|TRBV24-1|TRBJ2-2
TGTGCCGCTAAGACAGGAGCGAACACCGGGGAGCTGTTTTTT
CAAKTGANTGELFF
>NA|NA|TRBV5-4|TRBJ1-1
TGTGCCAGCAGCTCTCGACAGGAGCAGAACACTGAAGCTTTCTTT
CASSSRQEQNTEAFF
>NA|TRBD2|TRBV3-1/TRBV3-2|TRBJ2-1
TGTGCCAGCAGCCAAGGGCTAGCGGGAGTGGTGGATGAGCAGTTCTTC
CASSQGLAGVVDEQFF
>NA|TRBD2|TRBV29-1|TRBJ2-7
TGCAGCATAAGCGGGAGAGGGTCCTACGAGCAGTACTTC
CSISGRGSYEQYF
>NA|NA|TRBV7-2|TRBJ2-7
TGTGCCAGCACTCCATTTCGTGTGGACGAGCAGTACTTC
CASTPFRVDEQYF
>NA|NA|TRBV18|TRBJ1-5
TGTGCCAGCTCATACGAGCTCCCAGATACGCAGCATTTT
CASSYELPDTQHF
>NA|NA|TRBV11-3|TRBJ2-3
TGTGCCAGCAGCCGTGGAGGGGGCCTTAGCACAGATACGCAGTATTTT
CASSRGGGLSTDTQYF
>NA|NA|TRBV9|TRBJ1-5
TGTGCCAGCAGCGTAGAGGGCACTGTGGATCAGCCCCAGCATTTT
CASSVEGTVDQPQHF
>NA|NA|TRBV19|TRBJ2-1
TGTGCCAGTAGTATGGCGGGGACATACAATGAGCAGTTCTTC
CASSMAGTYNEQFF
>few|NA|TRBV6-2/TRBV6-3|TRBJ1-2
TGTGCCAGCAGTTACCCGGACGGCTACACCTTC
CASSYPDGYTF
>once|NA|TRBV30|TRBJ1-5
TGTGCCTGGAGTGTACCAGGGCCTGGGGAGCCCCAGCATTTT
CAWSVPGPGEPQHF
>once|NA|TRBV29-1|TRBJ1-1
TGCAGCGTTGACTCGCTTTTGAACACTGAAGCTTTCTTT
CSVDSLLNTEAFF
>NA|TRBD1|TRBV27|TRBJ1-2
TGTGCCAGCAGCACTTGGGGGAAGGGGGCGGCGGAGTATGGCTACACCTTC
CASSTWGKGAAEYGYTF